This T cell receptor (beta chain) was sequenced during a study of CD8+CD57+ T cells in acquired aplastic anemia (dated by TCRdb to the late 2010s). A note on the overall study: Extracted DNA from sorted CD4+ and CD8+ cells averaged around 3.5 ug, ranging from roughly 0.19 to 27.4 ug. Healthy donor samples averaged roughly 9.8 million reads for CD4+ and fewer than 12 million for CD8+ cells.

Worth noting for this clonotype: No cognate antigen has been identified for it. Since a much larger clone is just one base distant, this may be a read error.

Profiling of TCR beta VDJ combinations and CDR3 sequences used genomic DNA as the template. An Illumina HiSeq 2000 was used for TCR repertoire sequencing. Under the source paper's analysis protocol: Repertoire assessment relied on Simpson's diversity index, CDR3 size and DJ length profiles, and TRBV/TRBJ rearrangement plots. The most abundant DNA sequence in the deep sequencing data was defined as the immunodominant clone. CDR3 amino acid sequences were screened for sharing across subjects and were compared with published repertoires and the VDJdb database. TCRdb trimmed the raw reads at Q25, called clones with MiXCR and kept productive beta chains. Rows are unified per CDR3 protein, each entry keeping the most common DNA and genes. Here the V and J calls rest on TCRdb's processing, not on the authors' analysis. The sample yields 150,000 to 200,000 distinct CDR3 sequences; about half were counted once. The ten largest clonotypes hold about 2.9% of the sample.

Here is what the overall study found, with its caveats: Between patients and healthy controls, no significant difference in CD8+ Simpson's diversity was found (P=0.060). Twenty-nine CD8+ CDR3 sequences were found to be shared between patients and controls, but these sequences appeared to be highly expressed in patients and within the immunodominant clones of the patients.

From a lookup of the germline V gene, CDR1 and CDR2 are SGDLS and YYNGEE. Spanning cysteine to phenylalanine, the CDR3 consists of 15 amino acids. The DNA shown is the 45-base CDR3, in frame from base 1. In the study, sorted CD4+ and CD8+ blood T cells from patients with severe aplastic anemia and from healthy subjects underwent deep sequencing of TCR repertoires. Ficoll-Paque density gradient centrifugation was used to isolate peripheral blood mononuclear cells. Before DNA was extracted, CD4+ and CD8+ T cells were sorted using either FACS or magnetic beads. The TCR originated in a human donor in good health. The sequenced sample was sorted CD4+, CD8+, or CD8+CD57+ T cells (not recorded which) from PBMCs. Recombination connected TRBV9 to TRBJ1-2, and TRBD1 may be the D gene, going by 6 matching bases. The DNA sequence is given as TGTGCCTGCAGCGTAGGGGGGCAACCTAACTATGGCTACACCTTC. The encoded protein is CACSVGGQPNYGYTF.